This T cell receptor (beta chain) was retrieved from a study of blood T cell repertoires in COVID-19. Across the whole study: PBMCs, B-cell-depleted T cells, or T cells provided the cDNA or gDNA that made up the material.

Study processing details: Cell counts per sample came from amplifying reference gene primers. The method was immunoSEQ multiplex PCR; TCRdb's version includes in-frame clones alone and lacks a portion of them. The V and J calls and clone size are taken from that table; D and trimming were inferred from the DNA. Of around 310,000 clones listed, about 89% are singletons. The CDR3 loop spans 14 amino acids. Germline CDR1 reads SGHAT; CDR2 reads FQNNGV. V dropped 5 bases and J dropped 12 bases, with 17 bases sitting between them. V is TRBV11-2 and J is TRBJ1-6, with D unresolved. The source of this sequence is a woman in her forties who had recovered from COVID-19. The source material was PBMCs or T cells enriched from blood (not recorded which). The CDR3 loop reads CASSQSGSSGPLHF. As DNA, the CDR3 is TGTGCCAGCAGCCAAAGTGGCAGCTCGGGACCCCTCCACTTT. Complete variable domain (other parts from reference TRBV11-2 and TRBJ1-6): EAGVAQSPRYKIIEKRQSVAFWCNPISGHATLYWYQQILGQGPKLLIQFQNNGVVDDSQLPKDRFSAERLKGVDSTLKIQPAKLEDSAVYLCASSQSGSSGPLHFGNGTRLTVT.